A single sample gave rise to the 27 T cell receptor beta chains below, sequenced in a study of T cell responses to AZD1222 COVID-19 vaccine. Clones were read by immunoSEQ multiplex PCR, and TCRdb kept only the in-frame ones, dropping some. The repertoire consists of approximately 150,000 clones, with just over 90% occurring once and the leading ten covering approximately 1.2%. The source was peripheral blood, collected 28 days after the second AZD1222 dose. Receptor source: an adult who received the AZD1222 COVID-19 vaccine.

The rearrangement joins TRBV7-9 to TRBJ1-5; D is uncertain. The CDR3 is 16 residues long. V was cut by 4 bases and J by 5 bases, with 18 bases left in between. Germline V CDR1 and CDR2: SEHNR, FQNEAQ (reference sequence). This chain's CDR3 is CASSSSVEGWDQPQHF. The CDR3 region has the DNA TGTGCCAGCAGCTCATCCGTCGAGGGTTGGGATCAGCCCCAGCATTTT.

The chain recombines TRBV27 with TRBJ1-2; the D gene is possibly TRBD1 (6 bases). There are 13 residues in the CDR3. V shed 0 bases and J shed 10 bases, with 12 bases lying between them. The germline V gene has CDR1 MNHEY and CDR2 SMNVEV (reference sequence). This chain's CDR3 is CASSLSQGSVYTF. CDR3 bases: TGTGCCAGCAGTTTATCACAGGGATCGGTCTACACCTTC.

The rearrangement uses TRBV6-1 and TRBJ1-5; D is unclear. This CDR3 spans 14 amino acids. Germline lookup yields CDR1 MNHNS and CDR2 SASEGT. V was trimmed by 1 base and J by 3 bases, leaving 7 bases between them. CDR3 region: CASSEGRFNQPQHF. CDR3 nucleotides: TGTGCCAGCAGTGAAGGACGGTTCAATCAGCCCCAGCATTTT.

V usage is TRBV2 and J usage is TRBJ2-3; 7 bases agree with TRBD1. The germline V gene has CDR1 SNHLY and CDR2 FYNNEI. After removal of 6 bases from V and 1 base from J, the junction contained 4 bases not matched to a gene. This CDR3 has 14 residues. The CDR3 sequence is CASSPGQRTDTQYF. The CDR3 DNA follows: TGTGCCAGCAGCCCGGGACAGCGCACAGATACGCAGTATTTT.

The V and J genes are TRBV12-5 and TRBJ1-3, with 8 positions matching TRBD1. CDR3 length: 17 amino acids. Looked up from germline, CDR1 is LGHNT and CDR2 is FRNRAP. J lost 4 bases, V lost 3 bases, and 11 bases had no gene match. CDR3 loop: CASGLSPPDRAGNTIYF. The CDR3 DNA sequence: TGTGCTAGTGGTTTATCCCCCCCGGACAGGGCCGGAAACACCATATATTTT.

The chain's CDR3 is CASSLAGGSDTQYF. The CDR3 DNA sequence: TGTGCCAGCAGCTTGGCGGGGGGCTCAGATACGCAGTATTTT. The V and J genes are TRBV5-4 and TRBJ2-3; D is perhaps TRBD2 (7 bases). Per the germline V gene, CDR1 is SGHNT and CDR2 is YYREEE (reference sequence). Trimming removed 0 bases from V and 4 bases from J, with 9 bases in between. This CDR3 comprises 14 residues.

CDR3 amino acids: CASSIAGSSYNSPLHF. For the CDR3, the DNA is TGTGCCAGTAGTATAGCTGGGAGCTCCTATAATTCACCCCTCCACTTT. The rearrangement joins TRBV19 to TRBJ1-6; D ambiguous. In germline, CDR1 is LNHDA, CDR2 SQIVND (reference sequence). The CDR3 has 16 residues. V lost 1 base and J 0 bases, leaving 7 bases between the germline ends.

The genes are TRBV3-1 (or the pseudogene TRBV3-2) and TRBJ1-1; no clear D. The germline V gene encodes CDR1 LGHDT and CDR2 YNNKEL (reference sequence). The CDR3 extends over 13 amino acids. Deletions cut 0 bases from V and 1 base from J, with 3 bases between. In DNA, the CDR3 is TGTGCCAGCAGCCAAGATGCGAACACTGAAGCTTTCTTT. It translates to CASSQDANTEAFF.

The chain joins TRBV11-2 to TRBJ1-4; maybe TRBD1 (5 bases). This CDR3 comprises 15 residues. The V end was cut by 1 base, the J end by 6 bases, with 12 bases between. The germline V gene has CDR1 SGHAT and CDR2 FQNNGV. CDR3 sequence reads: CASSLGSRADEKLFF. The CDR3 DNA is TGTGCCAGCAGCTTAGGTTCCAGGGCGGATGAAAAACTGTTTTTT. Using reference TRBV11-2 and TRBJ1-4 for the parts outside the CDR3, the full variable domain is EAGVAQSPRYKIIEKRQSVAFWCNPISGHATLYWYQQILGQGPKLLIQFQNNGVVDDSQLPKDRFSAERLKGVDSTLKIQPAKLEDSAVYLCASSLGSRADEKLFFGSGTQLSVL.

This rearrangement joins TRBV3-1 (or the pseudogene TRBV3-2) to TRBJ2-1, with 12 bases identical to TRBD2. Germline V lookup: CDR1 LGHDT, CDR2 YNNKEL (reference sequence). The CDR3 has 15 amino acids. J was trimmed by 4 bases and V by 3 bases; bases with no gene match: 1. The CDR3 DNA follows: TGTGCCAGCAGCCAGACTAGCGGGAGTTACAATGAGCAGTTCTTC. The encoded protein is CASSQTSGSYNEQFF.

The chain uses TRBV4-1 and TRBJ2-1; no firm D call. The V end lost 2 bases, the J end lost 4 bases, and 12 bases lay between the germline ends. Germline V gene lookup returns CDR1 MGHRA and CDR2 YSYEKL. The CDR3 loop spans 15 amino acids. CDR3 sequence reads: CASSQLVGQYNEQFF. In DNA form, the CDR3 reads TGCGCCAGCAGCCAACTCGTGGGCCAATACAATGAGCAGTTCTTC.

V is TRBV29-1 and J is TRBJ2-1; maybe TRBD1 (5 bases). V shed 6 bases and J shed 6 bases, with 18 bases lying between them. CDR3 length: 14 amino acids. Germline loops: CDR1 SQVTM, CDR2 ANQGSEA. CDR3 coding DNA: TGCAGCGTCTTAAGCCGGACCCAGGGCAATGAGCAGTTCTTC. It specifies CSVLSRTQGNEQFF.

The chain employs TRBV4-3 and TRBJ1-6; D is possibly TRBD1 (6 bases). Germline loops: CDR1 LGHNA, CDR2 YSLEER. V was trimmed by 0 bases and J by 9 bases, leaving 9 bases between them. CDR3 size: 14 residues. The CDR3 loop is CASSQDYRVSPLHF. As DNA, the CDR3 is TGCGCCAGCAGCCAAGATTACAGGGTTTCACCCCTCCACTTT.

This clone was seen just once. Here the CDR3 DNA reads TGTGCCAGCAGTTTGGCAAAGGGGGTCTACAATGGCTACACCTTC. This encodes CASSLAKGVYNGYTF. The rearrangement joins TRBV27 to TRBJ1-2; D possibly corresponds to TRBD1 (6 bases). Germline CDR1 is MNHEY and CDR2 is SMNVEV (reference sequence). Trimming took off 3 bases at V and 6 bases at J, with 17 bases between the two ends. This CDR3 contains 15 residues.

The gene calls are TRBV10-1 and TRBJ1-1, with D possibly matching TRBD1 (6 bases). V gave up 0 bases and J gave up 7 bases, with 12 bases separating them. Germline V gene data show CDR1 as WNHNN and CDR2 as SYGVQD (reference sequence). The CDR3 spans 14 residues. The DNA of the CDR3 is TGCGCCAGCAGTGAGTCTTGGCAGGGGAATGAAGCTTTCTTT. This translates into CASSESWQGNEAFF.

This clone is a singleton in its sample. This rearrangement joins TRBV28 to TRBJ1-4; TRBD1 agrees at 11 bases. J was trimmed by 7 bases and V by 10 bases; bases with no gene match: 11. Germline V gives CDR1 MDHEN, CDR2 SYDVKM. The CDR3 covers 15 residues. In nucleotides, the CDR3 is TGTGCCACCTCCCCCGGACAGGGGGCGAGTGAAAAACTGTTTTTT. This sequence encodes CATSPGQGASEKLFF. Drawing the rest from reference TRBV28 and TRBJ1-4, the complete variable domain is DVKVTQSSRYLVKRTGEKVFLECVQDMDHENMFWYRQDPGLGLRLIYFSYDVKMKEKGDIPEGYSVSREKKERFSLILESASTNQTSMYLCATSPGQGASEKLFFGSGTQLSVL.

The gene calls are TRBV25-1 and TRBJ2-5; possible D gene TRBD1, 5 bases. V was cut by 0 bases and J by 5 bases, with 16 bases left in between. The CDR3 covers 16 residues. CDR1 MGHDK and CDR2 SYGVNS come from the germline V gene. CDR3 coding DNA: TGTGCCAGCAGTGAATATGGTTTCTGGGGCCGGGAGACCCAGTACTTC. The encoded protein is CASSEYGFWGRETQYF.

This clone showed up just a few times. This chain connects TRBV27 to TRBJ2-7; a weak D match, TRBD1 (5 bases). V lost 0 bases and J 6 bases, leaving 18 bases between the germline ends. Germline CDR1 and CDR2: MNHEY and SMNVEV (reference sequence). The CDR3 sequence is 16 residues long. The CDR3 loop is CASSLSKQGRFGEQYF. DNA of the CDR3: TGTGCCAGCAGTTTATCGAAGCAGGGAAGATTTGGCGAGCAGTACTTC.

The CDR3 sequence: CASSRDRLDYGYTF. As DNA, the CDR3 is TGTGCCAGCAGCAGGGACAGGCTGGACTATGGCTACACCTTC. The V gene is TRBV5-5, the J gene TRBJ1-2, with 8 bases fitting TRBD1. This CDR3 is built from 14 residues. Germline CDR1 and CDR2: SGHKS and YYEKEE (reference sequence). V was pared by 4 bases and J by 3 bases, with 5 bases of the junction left unmatched.

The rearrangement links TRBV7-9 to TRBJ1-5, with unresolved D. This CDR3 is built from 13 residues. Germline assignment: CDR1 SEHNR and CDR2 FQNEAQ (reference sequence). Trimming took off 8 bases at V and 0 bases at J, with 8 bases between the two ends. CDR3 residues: CASGQDSNQPQHF. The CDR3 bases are TGTGCCAGCGGGCAAGATAGCAATCAGCCCCAGCATTTT.

CDR3: CASSSLGASGPTDTQYF. CDR3 in DNA: TGTGCCAGCAGCTCCCTAGGGGCTAGCGGTCCCACAGATACGCAGTATTTT. This chain connects TRBV7-3 to TRBJ2-3; TRBD2 matches 7 bases. This CDR3 comprises 17 residues. The ends lost 4 bases at V and 2 bases at J; junction bases unmatched: 12. The germline CDR1 and CDR2 sequences are SGHTA and FQGTGA.

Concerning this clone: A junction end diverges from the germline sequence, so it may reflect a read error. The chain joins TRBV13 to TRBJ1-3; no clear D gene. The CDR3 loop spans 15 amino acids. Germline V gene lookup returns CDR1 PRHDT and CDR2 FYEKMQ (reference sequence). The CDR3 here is CASSLGPLSGNTIYF. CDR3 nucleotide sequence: TGTGCCAGCAGTTTAGGACCCCTCTCTGGAAACACCATATATTTT.

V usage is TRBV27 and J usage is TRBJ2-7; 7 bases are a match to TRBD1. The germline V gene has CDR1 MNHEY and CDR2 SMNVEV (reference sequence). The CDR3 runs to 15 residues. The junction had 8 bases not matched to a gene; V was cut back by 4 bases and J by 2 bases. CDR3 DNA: TGTGCCAGCAGTTCCAACGGGGACAGCCCCTACGAGCAGTACTTC. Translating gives CASSSNGDSPYEQYF.

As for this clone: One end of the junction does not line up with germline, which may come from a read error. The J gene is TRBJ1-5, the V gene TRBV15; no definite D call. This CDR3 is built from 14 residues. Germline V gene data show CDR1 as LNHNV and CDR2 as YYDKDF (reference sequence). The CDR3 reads CATSREGENRPQHF. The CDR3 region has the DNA TGTGCCACCAGCAGAGAAGGAGAGAATCGGCCCCAGCATTTT. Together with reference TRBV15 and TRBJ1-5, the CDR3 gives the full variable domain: DAMVIQNPRYQVTQFGKPVTLSCSQTLNHNVMYWYQQKSSQAPKLLFHYYDKDFNNEADTPDNFQSRRPNTSFCFLDIRSPGLGDTAMYLCATSREGENRPQHFGDGTRLSIL.

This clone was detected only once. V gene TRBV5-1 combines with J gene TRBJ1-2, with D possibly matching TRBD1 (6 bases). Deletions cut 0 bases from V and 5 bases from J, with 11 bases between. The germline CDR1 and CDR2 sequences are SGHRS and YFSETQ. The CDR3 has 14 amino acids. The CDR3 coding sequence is TGCGCCAGCAGCTTGGCAGGGGATAGATATGGCTACACCTTC. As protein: CASSLAGDRYGYTF.

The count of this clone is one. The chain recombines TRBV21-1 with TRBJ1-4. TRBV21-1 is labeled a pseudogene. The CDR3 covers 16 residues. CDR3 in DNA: TGTGCCAGCAGCAAAGTGGAAAGTCCTTCAAGTGAAAAACTGTTTTTT. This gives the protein CASSKVESPSSEKLFF.

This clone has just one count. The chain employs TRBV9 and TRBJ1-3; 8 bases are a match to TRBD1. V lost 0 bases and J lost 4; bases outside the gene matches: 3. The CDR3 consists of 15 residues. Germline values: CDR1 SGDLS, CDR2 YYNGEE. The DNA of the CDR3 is TGTGCCAGCAGCGTAGGACAGGGGCCGGGAAACACCATATATTTT. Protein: CASSVGQGPGNTIYF.